This TCR beta chain derives from a study of identical twins. Each CDR3 protein gets one entry after TCRdb re-called the 5' RACE reads with MiXCR. The data contain about 720,000 distinct CDR3 sequences, 18% of them singletons. Germline values: CDR1 ENHRY, CDR2 SYGVKD. The CDR3 is 13 residues long. Separately, the same data were catalogued under a study of T cells expressing NK-cell markers. That report adds: The TCR beta repertoires originated in sorted CD3+CD56+NKG2C+, CD3+CD56+NKG2C- and CD3+CD56-NKG2C+ T cells. For about 6 donors, the dominant NKG2C+ clonotypes made up roughly 1.0-7.5% of their CD8+ T cells. Similarly, these clonotypes led the CD3+CD56-NKG2C+ fraction as well in several donors.

This clonotype originated in a woman between 18 and 29 years old in good health. The chain carries TRBV10-3 and TRBJ1-3; TRBD1 might be the D (5 bases). Sequenced: PBMCs. The CDR3 loop reads CAGRGDSGNTIYF. CDR3 bases: TGTGCGGGACGGGGAGACTCGGGAAACACCATATATTTT.